This T cell receptor beta chain was found in a study of early T cells in non-severe SARS-CoV-2 infection. Study results and caveats: The matching step, a VDJdb search, favored anti-spike CD8 responses and missed private and CD4 specificities.

This clonotype was detected a few times. Its specificity is not known. Individual cDNA molecules received unique molecular identifiers during library preparation. TCRdb passed the 5' RACE reads through MiXCR, listing each CDR3 protein once. The table lists under 100,000 distinct CDR3 sequences, more than 9.5% of them singletons. CDR1 MGHRA and CDR2 YSYEKL come from the germline V gene. V was cut by 4 bases and J by 6 bases, with 12 bases left in between. The CDR3 runs 14 residues. The sample taken for sequencing was whole blood. The receptor comes from an adult who was a healthcare worker with PCR-confirmed SARS-CoV-2 infection or an uninfected control (not recorded which). This chain uses TRBV4-1 with TRBJ2-2; maybe TRBD2 (5 bases). CDR3 sequence reads: CASSPWTASGELFF. The DNA for the CDR3 is TGCGCCAGCAGCCCTTGGACTGCGTCCGGGGAGCTGTTTTTT.